This T cell receptor (beta chain) derives from a study of cytomegalovirus exposure and HLA in healthy donors. Looking at the study overall: When 350 to 400 donors were genotyped, over 80% of them were found to fall in the Caucasian-associated ancestry cluster.

Whole-study results and caveats: By HLA locus, TCR association rates varied in a later analysis, with DRB1 showing the most and HLA-C the fewest.

In regard to this clone: Antigen unknown.

It was with 60 Vbeta and 13 Jbeta primers that the PCR ran. Clones were sequenced by immunoSEQ multiplex PCR, and TCRdb holds only the in-frame ones, with some missing. The sample holds 120,000 to 150,000 clones, roughly 75% seen once. The germline V gene has CDR1 MDHEN and CDR2 SYDVKM. The CDR3 sequence is 14 residues long. V lost 4 bases, J lost 6 bases, and 15 bases lay in between. Sequencing used PBMCs. V usage is TRBV28 and J usage is TRBJ1-2; no firm D call. The receptor's source is a man in his thirties or forties in good health and CMV-seronegative. The CDR3 DNA follows: TGTGCCAGCAGTTCCGTCTCTACCTTTGATGGCTACACCTTC. Its translation: CASSSVSTFDGYTF.